A selection of T cell receptor beta chains follows, all from one sample in a study of T cell repertoires in cytomegalovirus infection. No antigens are known for them. TCRdb called the reads again in MiXCR, with one record for every CDR3 protein. The sample contains some 120,000 distinct CDR3 sequences, about 9.4% of which appear only once. Sequences were obtained from PBMCs, sequenced either directly or after in vitro stimulation (not recorded which). The source is a human donor in good health (CMV status not recorded). Some clones in this sample may be carry-over from other donors' samples. Each CDR3 is given with its conserved first and last residue. The order of the fields is clone size, J gene, D gene, V gene, CDR3 protein, CDR3 DNA. D genes are given only for firm matches. Rows may omit the clone size; those that give it use once, few, many or a size class.

many	TRBJ2-7	TRBD2	TRBV7-8	CASSLRTSGSYEQYF	TGTGCCAGCAGCCTAAGGACTAGCGGGAGCTACGAGCAGTACTTC
many	TRBJ2-2	NA	TRBV27	CASSLSPVPGNTGELFF	TGTGCCAGCAGTTTGAGTCCCGTCCCAGGGAACACCGGGGAGCTGTTTTTT
many	TRBJ1-5	NA	TRBV6-1	CATKTERSNQPQHF	TGTGCCACCAAAACGGAGCGAAGCAATCAGCCCCAGCATTTT
many	TRBJ1-1	NA	TRBV7-9	CATHLREGNTEAFF	TGTGCCACCCACCTAAGAGAGGGGAACACTGAAGCTTTCTTT
many	TRBJ2-3	TRBD2	TRBV20-1	CRVQSGISGTSRDTQYF	TGCAGAGTACAGAGCGGGATTTCCGGGACTAGTAGAGATACGCAGTATTTT
many	TRBJ1-1	NA	TRBV25-1	CASSELGIPEAFF	TGTGCCAGCAGTGAGCTGGGGATCCCTGAAGCTTTCTTT
many	TRBJ2-1	TRBD2	TRBV11-1	CASSLAGTSLNEQFF	TGTGCCAGCAGCTTAGCCGGGACTAGTCTCAATGAGCAGTTCTTC
few	TRBJ1-3	TRBD1	TRBV10-3	CAIRGGQGWRNTIYF	TGTGCCATCAGAGGCGGACAGGGTTGGAGAAACACCATATATTTT
NA	TRBJ2-1	TRBD2	TRBV24-1	CATRGLAGSNEQFF	TGTGCCACCAGAGGACTAGCGGGAAGCAATGAGCAGTTCTTC
many	TRBJ2-2	TRBD2	TRBV15	CATRGLAGGYTGELFF	TGTGCCACCAGAGGACTAGCGGGGGGGTACACCGGGGAGCTGTTTTTT
few	TRBJ1-5	NA	TRBV28	CASRRRALSYSNQPQHF	TGTGCCAGCAGACGCCGGGCCCTCTCCTATAGCAATCAGCCCCAGCATTTT
many	TRBJ2-3	TRBD2	TRBV27	CASSFRRTSGRVHTDTQYF	TGTGCCAGCAGTTTCCGACGGACTAGCGGGAGGGTACACACAGATACGCAGTATTTT
many	TRBJ1-1	NA	TRBV28	CASSLAGGVNTEAFF	TGTGCCAGCAGTCTCGCGGGGGGGGTGAACACTGAAGCTTTCTTT
many	TRBJ2-5	TRBD2	TRBV7-9	CASSTDLAGGGETQYF	TGTGCCAGCAGCACGGATTTAGCGGGAGGAGGAGAGACCCAGTACTTC
NA	TRBJ1-1	NA	TRBV6-2/TRBV6-3	CASSKPSTNTEAFF	TGTGCCAGCAGTAAACCATCAACGAACACTGAAGCTTTCTTT
NA	TRBJ2-6	NA	TRBV7-2	CASSTDSSGANVLTF	TGTGCCAGCAGCACAGACAGCTCTGGGGCCAACGTCCTGACTTTC
many	TRBJ1-5	NA	TRBV28	CASSWEQGSGNQPQHF	TGTGCCAGCAGTTGGGAACAGGGTTCGGGCAATCAGCCCCAGCATTTT
NA	TRBJ1-3	NA	TRBV7-2	CASSFAGPASGNTIYF	TGTGCCAGCAGCTTCGCGGGCCCCGCGAGTGGAAACACCATATATTTT
many	TRBJ1-4	NA	TRBV7-2	CASSPGLTNEKLFF	TGTGCCAGCAGCCCCGGTTTAACTAATGAAAAACTGTTTTTT
many	TRBJ1-6	NA	TRBV12-3/TRBV12-4	CASSQQGSNSPLHF	TGTGCCAGCAGTCAACAGGGCTCTAATTCACCCCTCCACTTT
many	TRBJ2-3	NA	TRBV12-3/TRBV12-4	CASDLPPHKDTQYF	TGTGCCAGCGACTTACCCCCACACAAGGATACGCAGTATTTT
few	TRBJ1-1	NA	TRBV12-3/TRBV12-4	CATTPGLEAFF	TGTGCCACCACGCCAGGGCTGGAAGCTTTCTTT
few	TRBJ2-1	NA	TRBV27	CASSSYLSSYNEQFF	TGTGCCAGCAGTTCCTATCTAAGCTCCTACAATGAGCAGTTCTTC
few	TRBJ2-7	TRBD2	TRBV28	CASSFHGGGSGFEQYF	TGTGCCAGCAGTTTTCATGGAGGCGGGAGCGGATTCGAGCAGTACTTC
NA	TRBJ2-1	TRBD2	TRBV11-2	CASSETSGNYNEQFF	TGTGCCAGCAGCGAAACTAGCGGGAACTACAATGAGCAGTTCTTC
NA	TRBJ1-4	NA	TRBV7-2	CASSHEGGAANEKLFF	TGTGCCAGCAGCCACGAGGGGGGTGCGGCTAATGAAAAACTGTTTTTT
NA	TRBJ2-1	NA	TRBV6-1	CASKAGFNVNEQFF	TGTGCCAGCAAGGCGGGATTTAACGTCAATGAGCAGTTCTTC
few	TRBJ1-2	NA	TRBV7-6	CASSFDRSYGYTF	TGTGCCAGCAGCTTTGACAGGTCCTATGGCTACACCTTC
few	TRBJ2-4	TRBD1	TRBV5-1	CASSVGQGQNIQYF	TGCGCCAGCAGCGTAGGACAGGGCCAAAACATTCAGTACTTC
many	TRBJ2-1	NA	TRBV7-2	CASSYSSYNEQFF	TGTGCCAGCAGCTACAGCTCCTACAATGAGCAGTTCTTC
many	TRBJ2-5	TRBD1	TRBV4-1	CASSQDRDRGQETQYF	TGCGCCAGCAGCCAAGATCGGGACAGGGGACAAGAGACCCAGTACTTC
NA	TRBJ2-1	TRBD2	TRBV29-1	CSAKGLAGDNEQFF	TGCAGCGCAAAGGGACTAGCGGGGGACAATGAGCAGTTCTTC
few	TRBJ1-1	NA	TRBV6-5	CASSYSGQEGEAFF	TGTGCCAGCAGTTACTCTGGTCAAGAGGGGGAAGCTTTCTTT
NA	TRBJ2-3	TRBD2	TRBV19	CASSMNGLAGGTDTQYF	TGTGCCAGTAGTATGAATGGACTAGCGGGAGGAACAGATACGCAGTATTTT
many	TRBJ2-7	NA	TRBV7-9	CASSLGAESLEYF	TGTGCCAGCAGCTTAGGGGCTGAATCGCTTGAGTACTTC
NA	TRBJ2-5	TRBD2	TRBV7-4	CASSLADISGGWMETQYF	TGTGCCAGCAGCTTAGCAGATATCAGCGGGGGGTGGATGGAGACCCAGTACTTC
many	TRBJ2-1	TRBD2	TRBV11-3	CASSSSALTGGGSEQFF	TGTGCCAGCAGCTCCAGTGCGTTAACGGGAGGAGGAAGTGAGCAGTTCTTC
few	TRBJ2-1	NA	TRBV5-1	CASRWTITPNEQFF	TGCGCCAGCAGGTGGACTATCACACCCAATGAGCAGTTCTTC
many	TRBJ1-1	TRBD1	TRBV10-3	CAISDPTGGWTEAFF	TGTGCCATCAGTGACCCGACAGGGGGCTGGACTGAAGCTTTCTTT
many	TRBJ2-5	NA	TRBV7-2	CASSRLTSTETQYF	TGTGCCAGCAGCCGACTAACTAGCACAGAGACCCAGTACTTC
many	TRBJ2-3	NA	TRBV12-3/TRBV12-4	CASSAYMPGSSTDTQYF	TGTGCCAGCAGCGCTTATATGCCAGGGAGTAGCACAGATACGCAGTATTTT
NA	TRBJ2-5	NA	TRBV24-1	CATSDLRETQYF	TGTGCCACCAGTGATTTGAGAGAGACCCAGTACTTC
many	TRBJ2-1	TRBD2	TRBV27	CASRGGNEQFF	TGTGCCAGCCGGGGGGGCAATGAGCAGTTCTTC
many	TRBJ1-2	NA	TRBV7-2	CAVYRVGYGYTF	TGTGCCGTCTACAGGGTGGGCTATGGCTACACCTTC
few	TRBJ1-1	NA	TRBV7-9	CASNHLRGNTEAFF	TGTGCCAGCAACCACCTAAGGGGAAACACTGAAGCTTTCTTT
many	TRBJ1-2	NA	TRBV19	CASSLGGNGYTF	TGTGCCAGTAGTTTGGGGGGAAATGGCTACACCTTC
NA	TRBJ2-5	NA	TRBV7-2	CASSFQGARETQYF	TGTGCCAGCAGCTTTCAAGGAGCCAGGGAGACCCAGTACTTC
few	TRBJ2-1	NA	TRBV7-2	CASSTPGSYNEQFF	TGTGCCAGCAGCACTCCCGGATCCTACAATGAGCAGTTCTTC
once	TRBJ2-3	TRBD2	TRBV7-4	CASSPEIRLAGVQDTQYF	TGTGCCAGCAGCCCAGAGATCCGACTAGCGGGAGTGCAAGATACGCAGTATTTT
many	TRBJ1-2	NA	TRBV4-2	CASSQDSEQGRDGYTF	TGTGCCAGCAGCCAAGATAGTGAGCAGGGTAGAGATGGCTACACCTTC
few	TRBJ1-2	TRBD1	TRBV5-4	CASSLDRQGNGGYTF	TGTGCCAGCAGCTTGGACAGACAGGGCAATGGTGGCTACACCTTC
many	TRBJ2-1	TRBD2	TRBV7-8	CASSFQGLAGVEQFF	TGTGCCAGCAGCTTTCAGGGACTAGCGGGAGTGGAGCAGTTCTTC
NA	TRBJ1-1	NA	TRBV4-3	CASSQVRSTGSEAFF	TGCGCCAGCAGCCAAGTGCGATCAACAGGATCTGAAGCTTTCTTT
many	TRBJ2-1	TRBD2	TRBV10-3	CAIGRLVGAVGTSASNEQFF	TGTGCCATCGGACGCCTGGTTGGGGCTGTAGGGACTAGCGCCAGCAATGAGCAGTTCTTC
few	TRBJ1-1	NA	TRBV20-1	CSARRGGRLEAFF	TGCAGTGCTAGGAGGGGGGGGAGACTCGAAGCTTTCTTT